These 24 T cell receptor beta chains came from one sample sequenced in a study of shared clonotypes between healthy human individuals. Profiled with immunoSEQ multiplex PCR; TCRdb holds only in-frame clones, not every one. The sample has nearly 1,000,000 clones; approximately 76% are singletons. Material for sequencing was memory CD4+ T cells sorted from blood. Subset given: CD45RA-negative fraction. These receptors were taken from a man between 18 and 29 years old in good health.

The chain combines TRBV5-1 with TRBJ2-2; D is ambiguous. Per the germline V gene, CDR1 is SGHRS and CDR2 is YFSETQ. This CDR3 has 16 amino acids. V was trimmed by 2 bases and J by 8 bases, leaving 19 bases between them. The CDR3 here is CASSFGLPSSPGELFF. The CDR3 coding sequence is TGCGCCAGCAGCTTCGGATTACCCTCCTCCCCGGGGGAGCTGTTTTTT.

Worth noting for this clone: A read error may explain this, as a much larger clone is one base away. As DNA, the CDR3 is TGTGCCAGCAGCTTGGCGGGGGTACAAGAGACCCAGTACTTC. Translating gives CASSLAGVQETQYF. The chain carries TRBV5-8 and TRBJ2-5, with D possibly TRBD2 on 6 matching bases. The germline gives CDR1 SGHTS, CDR2 YDEGEE. The CDR3 loop spans 14 amino acids. V was cut by 0 bases and J by 2 bases, with 8 bases left in between.

The chain uses TRBV11-3 and TRBJ2-3; no clear D gene. The V and J ends lost 4 bases and 8 bases respectively, with 10 bases between them. This CDR3 is 12 amino acids long. The germline gives CDR1 SGHNT, CDR2 YENEEA. The DNA for the CDR3 is TGTGCCAGCAGCTCAGACTTAGGTACGCAGTATTTT. Its translation is CASSSDLGTQYF.

The CDR3 coding sequence is TGTGCCAGCAGCGTCCATGGACTGGGCGGCACAGATACGCAGTATTTT. Its protein product is CASSVHGLGGTDTQYF. The gene calls are TRBV9 and TRBJ2-3, with a tentative D call TRBD2 (5 bases). The V gene's germline CDR1 is SGDLS and CDR2 YYNGEE. CDR3 size: 16 residues. V gave up 2 bases and J gave up 1 base, with 14 bases separating them.

V usage is TRBV28 and J usage is TRBJ1-1; TRBD1 matches 9 bases. The CDR3 length is 16 residues. Germline CDR1 is MDHEN and CDR2 is SYDVKM. V dropped 6 bases and J dropped 5; count of bases not matched to a gene: 13. This chain's CDR3 is CASSLIPGQGRTEAFF. The CDR3 DNA sequence: TGTGCCAGCAGCCTGATACCGGGACAGGGAAGGACTGAAGCTTTCTTT.

The rearrangement joins TRBV28 to TRBJ1-4, with D perhaps TRBD1 (5 bases). CDR1 is MDHEN, CDR2 SYDVKM, per germline. The CDR3 spans 16 residues. V shed 3 bases and J shed 7 bases, with 18 bases lying between them. CDR3 in amino acids: CASSFFPGTKGEKLFF. CDR3 sequence (DNA): TGTGCCAGCAGTTTTTTCCCAGGGACGAAAGGTGAAAAACTGTTTTTT.

Remarks on this clone: Sequence at one end of the junction differs from germline and may be a read error. The J gene is TRBJ2-2, the V gene TRBV7-7; TRBD1 agrees at 7 bases. Germline CDR1 and CDR2: SSHAT and FNYEAQ (reference sequence). CDR3 length equals 15 residues. CDR3 DNA sequence: TGTGCTAGCAGCTTAACAGGGGTGAACACCGGGGAGCTGTTTTTT. Residues: CASSLTGVNTGELFF.

V gene TRBV5-8 combines with J gene TRBJ1-2; 8 bases are a match to TRBD1. The V and J ends lost 4 bases and 4 bases, in that order; junction bases with no gene match: 15. The CDR3 loop spans 17 amino acids. Germline V gene data show CDR1 as SGHTS and CDR2 as YDEGEE. As DNA, the CDR3 is TGTGCCAGCAGCCCCCCTAGTTGGACAGGGAAGCCCTATGGCTACACCTTC. It translates to CASSPPSWTGKPYGYTF.

The genes are TRBV2 and TRBJ2-5; tentatively, D is TRBD1 (7 bases). V shed 9 bases and J shed 4 bases, with 24 bases lying between them. The CDR3 extends over 16 amino acids. Germline CDR1 and CDR2: SNHLY and FYNNEI. The CDR3 sequence: CARSKTGTLRGETQYF. The CDR3 nucleotides read TGTGCCAGAAGCAAGACAGGGACTCTCCGGGGAGAGACCCAGTACTTC.

This clone was seen only a few times. The chain joins TRBV6-5 to TRBJ1-2; the D gene is possibly TRBD1 (5 bases). This CDR3 has 13 residues. V lost 6 bases to trimming and J lost 1 base, with 9 bases between them. CDR1 is MNHEY and CDR2 is SVGAGI in the germline V gene. The chain's CDR3 is CASSIQVNYGYTF. The CDR3 DNA sequence: TGTGCCAGCAGCATACAGGTTAACTATGGCTACACCTTC.

V usage is TRBV5-5 and J usage is TRBJ2-7; 8 bases are a match to TRBD1. With 0 bases clipped from V and 6 bases from J, the junction kept 5 bases outside the gene matches. Germline assignment: CDR1 SGHKS and CDR2 YYEKEE (reference sequence). This CDR3 comprises 14 residues. CDR3 in DNA: TGTGCCAGCAGCTTGGATTGGACAGGGTTCGAGCAGTACTTC. Translated, it gives CASSLDWTGFEQYF. Full variable domain (remainder filled in from reference TRBV5-5 and TRBJ2-7): DAGVTQSPTHLIKTRGQQVTLRCSPISGHKSVSWYQQVLGQGPQFIFQYYEKEERGRGNFPDRFSARQFPNYSSELNVNALLLGDSALYLCASSLDWTGFEQYFGPGTRLTVT.

This clone was detected only a few times. The J gene is TRBJ2-7, the V gene TRBV11-2, with D perhaps matching TRBD2 (5 bases). Looked up from germline, CDR1 is SGHAT and CDR2 is FQNNGV. V shed 2 bases and J shed 2 bases, with 13 bases lying between them. CDR3 size: 15 residues. CDR3 nucleotide sequence: TGTGCCAGCAGCTTATTAGCGTGGAGCCCCTACGAGCAGTACTTC. Its translation is CASSLLAWSPYEQYF. The variable domain in full, completed from reference TRBV11-2 and TRBJ2-7, reads EAGVAQSPRYKIIEKRQSVAFWCNPISGHATLYWYQQILGQGPKLLIQFQNNGVVDDSQLPKDRFSAERLKGVDSTLKIQPAKLEDSAVYLCASSLLAWSPYEQYFGPGTRLTVT.

The rearrangement links TRBV19 to TRBJ1-1, with D hard to call. Germline loops: CDR1 LNHDA, CDR2 SQIVND (reference sequence). The CDR3 totals 13 residues. Trimming shortened V by 7 bases and J by 0 bases, and 9 bases separated the two germline ends. CDR3 protein: CASTGRVNTEAFF. In DNA form, the CDR3 reads TGTGCCAGTACAGGAAGAGTGAACACTGAAGCTTTCTTT. Using reference TRBV19 and TRBJ1-1 for the parts outside the CDR3, the full variable domain is DGGITQSPKYLFRKEGQNVTLSCEQNLNHDAMYWYRQDPGQGLRLIYYSQIVNDFQKGDIAEGYSVSREKKESFPLTVTSAQKNPTAFYLCASTGRVNTEAFFGQGTRLTVV.

This clone was counted a single time. Since a much larger clone is just one base distant, this may be a read error. V and J are TRBV7-6 and TRBJ1-2; possibly TRBD1 for D (6 bases). V lost 2 bases and J 5 bases, leaving 6 bases between the germline ends. Germline V gene lookup returns CDR1 SGHVS and CDR2 FNYEAQ. This CDR3 spans 12 amino acids. The CDR3 sequence: CASSLTGYGYTF. The CDR3 DNA follows: TGTGCCAGCAGCTTAACAGGGTATGGCTACACCTTC.

In its sample, this clone was seen once. The chain employs TRBV4-1 and TRBJ2-5; D remains unclear. The germline V and J ends were trimmed by 4 bases and 4 bases, with 4 bases remaining between them. This CDR3 has 11 residues. Germline CDR1 MGHRA, CDR2 YSYEKL. This CDR3 reads CASSLGETQYF. Here the CDR3 DNA reads TGCGCCAGCAGCCTTGGAGAGACCCAGTACTTC.

The V and J genes are TRBV9 and TRBJ2-1; D perhaps matches TRBD2 (5 bases). CDR1 and CDR2 from the germline V gene are SGDLS and YYNGEE. The CDR3 is 14 residues long. Between the trimmed V and J ends, which lost 6 bases and 0 bases, there was a span of 10 bases. The CDR3 reads CASTRANSYNEQFF. In DNA, the CDR3 is TGTGCCAGCACGAGGGCTAACTCCTACAATGAGCAGTTCTTC.

The genes are TRBV7-2 and TRBJ2-7, with D perhaps matching TRBD1 (6 bases). V was cut by 1 base and J by 0 bases, with 7 bases left in between. There are 14 residues in the CDR3. Germline-derived CDR1 and CDR2 are SGHTA and FQGNSA. The CDR3 sequence is CASSLGTASYEQYF. As DNA, the CDR3 is TGTGCCAGCAGCTTAGGGACAGCCTCCTACGAGCAGTACTTC.

The rearrangement joins TRBV23-1 to TRBJ1-1; TRBD1 aligns across 7 bases. TRBV23-1 is designated an ORF whose function remains uncertain. V gave up 2 bases and J gave up 3 bases; unmatched junction bases: 6. The CDR3 consists of 15 residues. CDR3 coding DNA: TGCGCCAGCAGTCAAGGAGACAGGGATGACACTGAAGCTTTCTTT. As protein: CASSQGDRDDTEAFF.

On this clone itself: The same CDR3 can be traced to other DNA sequences in this sample. The chain uses TRBV18 and TRBJ2-5; no definite D call. V was clipped by 3 bases and J by 2 bases, with 10 bases between them. Germline V CDR1 and CDR2: KGHSH, LQKENI. The CDR3 extends over 14 amino acids. In DNA form, the CDR3 reads TGTGCCAGCTCACCGAGTGGAATACAAGAGACCCAGTACTTC. Protein product: CASSPSGIQETQYF. Filled out from reference TRBV18 and TRBJ2-5, the complete variable domain reads NAGVMQNPRHLVRRRGQEARLRCSPMKGHSHVYWYRQLPEEGLKFMVYLQKENIIDESGMPKERFSAEFPKEGPSILRIQQVVRGDSAAYFCASSPSGIQETQYFGPGTRLLVL.

The chain has TRBV21-1 and TRBJ1-5; the table's D call, TRBD1, was not checked against the DNA. TRBV21-1 corresponds to a pseudogene. The CDR3 extends over 11 amino acids. Written as DNA, the CDR3 is TGTGAGGGGGTGGAGTACCAGCCCCAGCATTTT. Its translation: CEGVEYQPQHF.

There are a few counts of this clone. The rearrangement joins TRBV6-6 to TRBJ1-2; no firm D call. Per germline, CDR1 MNHNY and CDR2 SVGAGI (reference sequence). The CDR3 totals 12 residues. Trimming cost V 5 bases and J 4 bases, with 8 bases left between them. The CDR3 reads CASSDGFYGYTF. The CDR3 nucleotides read TGTGCCAGCAGTGACGGATTCTATGGCTACACCTTC.

The J gene is TRBJ2-7, the V gene TRBV5-1, with 8 positions matching TRBD2. The CDR3 length is 14 residues. Germline V gene lookup returns CDR1 SGHRS and CDR2 YFSETQ. With V trimmed by 1 base and J by 4 bases, 4 bases remained unmatched. CDR3 sequence: CASSLQLAAYEQYF. Here the CDR3 DNA reads TGCGCCAGCAGCTTGCAACTAGCGGCATACGAGCAGTACTTC.

DNA for the CDR3: TGTGCCAGCAGCTTAGTAGGCAGGGCCTACGAGCAGTACTTC. Its protein is CASSLVGRAYEQYF. The chain employs TRBV11-2 and TRBJ2-7; D is possibly TRBD1 (5 bases). With 1 base removed from V and 2 bases from J, the gap between germline ends came to 9 bases. CDR1 and CDR2 (germline): SGHAT, FQNNGV. This CDR3 contains 14 residues.

The chain is built from TRBV11-3 and TRBJ2-3, with 9 bases fitting TRBD2. The CDR3 loop spans 14 amino acids. V lost 5 bases, J lost 3 bases, and 3 bases stayed unmatched. Germline values: CDR1 SGHNT, CDR2 YENEEA. The CDR3 DNA is TGTGCCAGCAGCGATAGCGGGAGTACAGATACGCAGTATTTT. Protein product: CASSDSGSTDTQYF.